The present T cell receptor (beta chain) was sequenced within a study of T cells in Graves' hyperthyroidism and ophthalmopathy. Germline V gives CDR1 SNHLY, CDR2 FYNNEI. V shed 1 base and J shed 16 bases, with 17 bases lying between them. The CDR3 extends over 13 amino acids. Patients aged 18 to 65 had newly diagnosed hyperthyroidism that had lasted under 2 months. Amplified TCR beta CDR3 regions came from RNA transcripts. First-round RT-PCR targeting the TCR CDR3 was performed with the HTBI primer set. TCRdb analysed the multiplex PCR reads with MiXCR anew, one entry per CDR3 protein. The table shows about 540,000 distinct CDR3 sequences, with around 46% occurring only once.

Specimen: peripheral blood or thyroid tissue (not recorded which). This sequence was found in a young woman with Graves' hyperthyroidism. The rearrangement joins TRBV2 to TRBJ1-5; the D is unclear. This CDR3 is CASSEVWTEARHF. The CDR3 DNA follows: TGTGCCAGCAGTGAAGTCTGGACGGAGGCCCGACATTTT.